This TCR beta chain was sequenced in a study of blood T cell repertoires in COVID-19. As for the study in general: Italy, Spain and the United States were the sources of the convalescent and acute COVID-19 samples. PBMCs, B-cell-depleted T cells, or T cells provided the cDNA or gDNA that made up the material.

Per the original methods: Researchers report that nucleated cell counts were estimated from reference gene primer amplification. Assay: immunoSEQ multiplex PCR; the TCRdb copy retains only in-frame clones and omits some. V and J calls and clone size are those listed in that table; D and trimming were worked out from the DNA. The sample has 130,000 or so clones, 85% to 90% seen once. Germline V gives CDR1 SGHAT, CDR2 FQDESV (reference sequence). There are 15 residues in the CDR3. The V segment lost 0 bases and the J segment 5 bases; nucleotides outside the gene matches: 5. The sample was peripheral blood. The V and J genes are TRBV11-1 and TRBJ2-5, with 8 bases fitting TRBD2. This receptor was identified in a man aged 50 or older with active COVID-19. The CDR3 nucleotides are TGTGCCAGCAGCTTAGCGCCTAGCGGGTGGGAGACCCAGTACTTC. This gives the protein CASSLAPSGWETQYF. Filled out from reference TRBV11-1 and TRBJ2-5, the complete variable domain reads EAEVAQSPRYKITEKSQAVAFWCDPISGHATLYWYRQILGQGPELLVQFQDESVVDDSQLPKDRFSAERLKGVDSTLKIQPAELGDSAMYLCASSLAPSGWETQYFGPGTRLLVL.